Following are 23 T cell receptor beta chains from one sample sequenced in a study of post-analysis software for immune sequencing data. Study results and limitations: Controls showed lower frequencies than patients for roughly five TRBV segments, and TRBV5-6, TRBV5-1 and TRBV20-1 were among these.

Prepared TCR beta cDNA libraries contained unique molecular identifiers. TCRdb re-analysed the PCR reads in MiXCR, keeping a single row per CDR3 protein. The sample holds 750,000 to 950,000 distinct CDR3 sequences; approximately 53% are singletons and the top ten take 4.6%. These receptors' antigens are unknown. Source material: blood. Source of these receptors: a girl under 18 with multiple sclerosis.

The chain carries TRBV29-1 and TRBJ2-3; D ambiguous. Per germline, CDR1 SQVTM and CDR2 ANQGSEA. There are 14 residues in the CDR3. V was trimmed by 3 bases and J by 8 bases, leaving 18 bases between them. CDR3 amino acids: CSVEAGPRLGTQYF. CDR3 bases: TGCAGCGTTGAGGCCGGGCCTCGGTTAGGTACGCAGTATTTT.

The rearrangement joins TRBV6-5 to TRBJ1-2; unclear D gene. V lost 7 bases and J lost 8, with 20 bases in between. CDR3 length: 14 residues. CDR1 and CDR2 from the germline V gene are MNHEY and SVGAGI. CDR3 in amino acids: CASTSSPRSRGYTF. DNA for the CDR3: TGTGCCAGCACTTCGAGCCCGCGATCTCGGGGCTACACCTTC.

This chain joins TRBV4-1 and TRBJ1-2, with 7 bases fitting TRBD1. CDR3 length equals 14 residues. Germline loops: CDR1 MGHRA, CDR2 YSYEKL. Unmatched junction bases numbered 7, after V lost 1 base and J lost 8 bases. Here the CDR3 reads CASSQVRDRAGYTF. The CDR3, as DNA: TGCGCCAGCAGCCAAGTCCGAGACAGGGCAGGCTACACCTTC.

This chain connects TRBV7-8 to TRBJ1-5, with D perhaps matching TRBD1 (5 bases). The CDR3 has 15 amino acids. Germline V gene sequence: CDR1 SGHVS, CDR2 FQNEAQ. Trimming took 5 bases from V and 2 from J, leaving 13 bases between them. The CDR3 DNA follows: TGTGCCAGCAGCCCTCCAGGGCTCCGCAATCAGCCCCAGCATTTT. This translates into CASSPPGLRNQPQHF.

This clonotype was counted between two and nine times. V is TRBV3-1 and J is TRBJ1-4; D call uncertain. The CDR3 runs to 13 residues. Germline V gene lookup returns CDR1 LGHDT and CDR2 YNNKEL (reference sequence). V lost 2 bases and J lost 7, with 8 bases in between. This CDR3 is CASSQLAFEKLFF. Written as DNA, the CDR3 is TGTGCCAGCAGCCAACTTGCTTTTGAAAAACTGTTTTTT.

CDR3 amino acids: CASSQVGLAGNEQFF. CDR3 DNA: TGCGCCAGCAGCCAAGTGGGACTAGCGGGCAATGAGCAGTTCTTC. J is TRBJ2-1 and V is TRBV4-1, with 12 bases matching TRBD2. In germline, CDR1 is MGHRA, CDR2 YSYEKL. V gave up 1 base and J gave up 6 bases; unmatched junction bases: 1. The CDR3 has 15 residues.

DNA for the CDR3: TGCAGTGCAAAGGGACTAGCGGGAGGGTCTTTGGATGAGCAGTTCTTC. It yields the protein CSAKGLAGGSLDEQFF. This chain uses TRBV20-1 with TRBJ2-1, with 16 bases fitting TRBD2. Unmatched junction bases numbered 10, after V lost 6 bases and J lost 8 bases. The CDR3 is made up of 16 amino acids. Germline CDR1 and CDR2: DFQATT and SNEGSKA (reference sequence).

The V gene is TRBV9, the J gene TRBJ2-3; possibly TRBD2 for D (5 bases). The germline V gene encodes CDR1 SGDLS and CDR2 YYNGEE. The CDR3 sequence is 17 residues long. V lost 4 bases to trimming and J lost 4 bases, with 22 bases between them. CDR3 in amino acids: CASSPPLRRVNPDTQYF. DNA for the CDR3: TGTGCCAGCAGCCCCCCCCTCCGGCGGGTAAACCCAGATACGCAGTATTTT.

The chain couples TRBV4-2 to TRBJ2-3; 9 bases are a match to TRBD2. J lost 4 bases, V lost 0 bases, and 8 bases had no gene match. Germline V gene sequence: CDR1 LGHNA, CDR2 YNFKEQ. CDR3 length equals 17 residues. Here the CDR3 reads CASSQDSGSLAPDTQYF. The CDR3 nucleotides are TGTGCCAGCAGCCAAGATAGCGGGAGTCTTGCCCCAGATACGCAGTATTTT.

The V and J genes are TRBV7-3 and TRBJ2-1, with D tentatively TRBD2 (6 bases). The V end lost 5 bases, the J end lost 6 bases, and 17 bases lay between the germline ends. The CDR3 contains 15 residues. Germline CDR1 and CDR2: SGHTA and FQGTGA. Here the CDR3 reads CASSLGGFVSNEQFF. The CDR3, as DNA: TGTGCCAGCAGCCTGGGGGGTTTCGTCTCCAATGAGCAGTTCTTC.

This clonotype has just a few counts. The rearrangement links TRBV15 to TRBJ2-5; 8 nucleotides match TRBD1. CDR3 length equals 16 residues. With 6 bases clipped from V and 3 bases from J, the junction kept 12 bases outside the gene matches. Germline values: CDR1 LNHNV, CDR2 YYDKDF (reference sequence). Here the CDR3 DNA reads TGTGCCACCAGTGTAGTAGGAGGACAGGGTAAAGAGACCCAGTACTTC. Translated, it gives CATSVVGGQGKETQYF.

CDR3 sequence (DNA): TGTGCCAGCAGACCCAGGGGCTACAATGAGCAGTTCTTC. Translating gives CASRPRGYNEQFF. This chain uses TRBV11-1 with TRBJ2-1; tentatively, D is TRBD1 (6 bases). CDR3 size: 13 residues. CDR1 and CDR2 from the germline V gene are SGHAT and FQDESV (reference sequence). V was pared by 6 bases and J by 3 bases, with 9 bases between.

This clonotype was seen once. The chain links TRBV7-3 to TRBJ2-3; 7 bases agree with TRBD1. V lost 4 bases, J lost 5 bases, and 12 bases stayed unmatched. CDR1 SGHTA and CDR2 FQGTGA come from the germline V gene. The CDR3 has 16 residues. CDR3 nucleotide sequence: TGTGCCAGCAGCTCCCAGACAGGGTGGGTAGGAGATACGCAGTATTTT. Protein product: CASSSQTGWVGDTQYF.

This rearrangement joins TRBV20-1 to TRBJ2-5; D assignment may be TRBD1 or TRBD2 (5 bases each). With 3 bases removed from V and 3 bases from J, the gap between germline ends came to 8 bases. The germline V gene has CDR1 DFQATT and CDR2 SNEGSKA (reference sequence). The CDR3 is 12 residues long. CDR3 DNA sequence: TGCAGTGCTAGCTGGGGGAAAGAGACCCAGTACTTC. Translation gives CSASWGKETQYF.

This chain connects TRBV12-3 or TRBV12-4 to TRBJ2-7, with D maybe TRBD1 (7 bases). The better agreement between TRBJ2-5 and the DNA end casts doubt on the J call. The CDR3 length is 13 residues. The CDR3 reads CASRDREEETQYF. In DNA form, the CDR3 reads TGTGCCAGCAGAGACAGGGAGGAAGAGACCCAGTACTTC.

This clonotype was seen a single time. The V call is TRBV14, the J call TRBJ2-7, with TRBD2 matching over 12 bases. V was pared by 6 bases and J by 3 bases, with 15 bases of the junction left unmatched. The CDR3 is 18 amino acids. Germline assignment: CDR1 SGHDN and CDR2 FVKESK. The CDR3 DNA reads as TGTGCCAGCAGTCCAGTGCGCCGGGGACTAGCGGGCTACTACGAGCAGTACTTC. It translates to CASSPVRRGLAGYYEQYF.

The chain carries TRBV7-8 and TRBJ2-7, with TRBD1 matching 8 bases. CDR3 length equals 14 residues. The V and J ends lost 9 bases and 0 bases, in that order; junction bases with no gene match: 7. In germline, CDR1 is SGHVS, CDR2 FQNEAQ. The CDR3 loop reads CASKDRVSSYEQYF. In DNA, the CDR3 is TGTGCCAGTAAGGACAGGGTCAGCTCCTACGAGCAGTACTTC.

The chain couples TRBV28 to TRBJ2-5, with 10 positions matching TRBD2. The CDR3 has 15 amino acids. Germline V gene data show CDR1 as MDHEN and CDR2 as SYDVKM. The V and J ends lost 8 bases and 5 bases, in that order; junction bases with no gene match: 11. The CDR3 loop is CASGWEREGQETQYF. The CDR3 DNA is TGTGCCAGCGGCTGGGAGCGGGAGGGCCAGGAGACCCAGTACTTC.

In its sample, this clonotype was seen once. The rearrangement joins TRBV20-1 to TRBJ2-1, with 11 bases aligning to TRBD2. The CDR3 loop spans 16 amino acids. V lost 0 bases, J lost 12 bases, and 13 bases stayed unmatched. Germline CDR1 and CDR2: DFQATT and SNEGSKA (reference sequence). CDR3 bases: TGCAGTGCTAGAGATCGACTAGCGGGGACACAGGGAAGGCAGTTCTTC. This encodes CSARDRLAGTQGRQFF.

The chain recombines TRBV15 with TRBJ2-3; D gene unclear. Per the germline V gene, CDR1 is LNHNV and CDR2 is YYDKDF (reference sequence). The V gene lost 1 base and the J gene lost 3 bases, with 8 bases spanning the gap. The CDR3 covers 14 residues. The CDR3 loop is CATSRGTPTDTQYF. Here the CDR3 DNA reads TGTGCCACCAGCAGAGGTACGCCGACAGATACGCAGTATTTT.

The V gene is TRBV5-1, the J gene TRBJ1-2; the D gene is possibly TRBD1 (5 bases). V was shortened by 3 bases and J by 0 bases, with 15 bases between the two germline ends. The CDR3 sequence is 16 residues long. CDR1 and CDR2 (germline): SGHRS, YFSETQ. This CDR3 is CASSSPGQRTNYGYTF. DNA for the CDR3: TGCGCCAGCAGCTCCCCGGGGCAGCGGACTAACTATGGCTACACCTTC.

V usage is TRBV9 and J usage is TRBJ1-1, with D possibly being TRBD1 (6 bases). CDR1 SGDLS and CDR2 YYNGEE come from the germline V gene. V lost 0 bases to trimming and J lost 5 bases, with 11 bases between them. The CDR3 totals 14 residues. CDR3 sequence reads: CASSVDGGRTEAFF. In nucleotides, the CDR3 is TGTGCCAGCAGCGTAGACGGGGGGCGGACTGAAGCTTTCTTT.

This chain connects TRBV7-9 to TRBJ2-7; weak D call: TRBD1 (5 bases). The V end lost 1 base, the J end lost 4 bases, and 8 bases lay between the germline ends. Germline loops: CDR1 SEHNR, CDR2 FQNEAQ (reference sequence). The CDR3 has 13 amino acids. For the CDR3, the DNA is TGTGCCAGCAGCTTAGTCAGGGCTTACGAGCAGTACTTC. Protein sequence: CASSLVRAYEQYF.